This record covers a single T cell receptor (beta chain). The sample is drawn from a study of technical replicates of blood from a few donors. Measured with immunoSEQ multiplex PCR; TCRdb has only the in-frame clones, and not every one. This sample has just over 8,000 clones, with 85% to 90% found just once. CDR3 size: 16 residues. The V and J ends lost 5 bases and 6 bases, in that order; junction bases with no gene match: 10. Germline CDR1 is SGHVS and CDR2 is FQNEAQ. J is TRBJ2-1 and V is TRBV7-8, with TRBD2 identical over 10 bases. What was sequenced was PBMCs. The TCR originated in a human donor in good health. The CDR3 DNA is TGTGCCAGCAGCCTTAGGCCTAGCGGGAGTACCAATGAGCAGTTCTTC. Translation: CASSLRPSGSTNEQFF.